The T cell receptor beta chain under discussion was sequenced for a study of graft-versus-host responses after intestinal transplantation. The overall study: Recipients were all induced with anti-thymocyte globulin, then given tacrolimus and steroids for approximately three years.

Data came from immunoSEQ multiplex PCR; TCRdb stores just in-frame clones and leaves some out. The table lists 14,000 or so clones, around 77% of them singletons. Lymphocytes from graft epithelium and lamina propria were isolated. The source was ileum tissue, collected approximately 27 days after intestinal transplant. The sequence came from a human patient who received an intestinal transplant, so some T cells may come from the graft donor.

The CDR3 DNA is TGTGCCAGCAGCTTACTGAACACCGGGGAGCTGTTTTTT. Protein sequence: CASSLLNTGELFF. J is TRBJ2-2 and V is TRBV11-2; no firm D call. V lost 2 bases to trimming and J lost 1 base, with 2 bases between them. CDR1 SGHAT and CDR2 FQNNGV come from the germline V gene. The CDR3 is 13 amino acids.